The 20 T cell receptor beta chains reported below all come from one sample, sequenced in a study of monozygotic twins with inflammatory bowel disease. TCRdb re-called the 5' RACE reads and gives one entry per CDR3 protein, without DNA. The sample table includes 95,000 to 110,000 distinct CDR3 sequences. Sample: blood. Receptors were obtained from a human donor with ulcerative colitis or Crohn's disease, or a healthy co-twin of an affected twin (not recorded which).

The chain carries TRBV6-4 and TRBJ2-2; the D call of TRBD1 rests on TCRdb alone, since no DNA is present to check it. The CDR3 totals 14 residues. Germline CDR1 and CDR2: MRHNA and SNTAGT. CDR3 in amino acids: CASSRTGGSGELFF.

The chain uses TRBV30 and TRBJ1-2; the D call of TRBD1 rests on TCRdb alone, since no DNA is present to check it. CDR1 is GTSNPN and CDR2 is SVGIG in the germline V gene (reference sequence). The CDR3 length is 15 residues. CDR3 in amino acids: CAWSGTGMRSGGYTF.

The chain uses TRBV29-1 and TRBJ2-4; TCRdb indicates TRBD1, and absent DNA this call remains unverified. The CDR3 contains 12 residues. The germline CDR1 and CDR2 sequences are SQVTM and ANQGSEA. CDR3 amino acids: CSVQPDPHIQYF.

This rearrangement joins TRBV20-1 to TRBJ1-6. CDR1 and CDR2 from the germline V gene are DFQATT and SNEGSKA (reference sequence). CDR3 size: 13 residues. The CDR3: CSASNAGSSPLHF.

The rearrangement uses TRBV11-2 and TRBJ1-5. This CDR3 contains 14 residues. Germline V lookup: CDR1 SGHAT, CDR2 FQNNGV. The CDR3 is CASSSDPSNQPQHF.

The rearrangement uses TRBV20-1 and TRBJ1-2; TCRdb designates TRBD1, a call that cannot be tested without DNA. The germline V gene has CDR1 DFQATT and CDR2 SNEGSKA (reference sequence). The CDR3 length is 15 residues. CDR3 sequence reads: CSARGARLQGVSYTF.

This chain connects TRBV29-1 to TRBJ2-6. The CDR3 length is 15 residues. Germline V gene lookup returns CDR1 SQVTM and CDR2 ANQGSEA. This CDR3 reads CSVAKPGPGANVLTF.

V gene TRBV24-1 combines with J gene TRBJ2-1; TCRdb proposes TRBD2, but this gene call is untestable without DNA. The CDR3 runs to 15 residues. From germline, CDR1 is KGHDR and CDR2 SFDVKD. CDR3 in amino acids: CATSGGTSWNNEQFF.

The rearrangement joins TRBV27 to TRBJ1-2; TCRdb names TRBD1, which stays unverified in the absence of DNA. Germline CDR1 and CDR2: MNHEY and SMNVEV (reference sequence). This CDR3 region has 15 residues. The CDR3: CASSLSGTGTRGYTF.

This chain links TRBV28 with TRBJ2-7; TCRdb gives TRBD2 as the D gene, but with no DNA this cannot be confirmed. This CDR3 contains 13 residues. Looked up from germline, CDR1 is MDHEN and CDR2 is SYDVKM. This CDR3 reads CASRRVSSYEQYF.

The chain couples TRBV5-4 to TRBJ1-5; absent DNA, TCRdb's TRBD1 call cannot be checked. CDR3 length equals 14 residues. Germline V lookup: CDR1 SGHNT, CDR2 YYREEE (reference sequence). CDR3 residues: CASSLGGGMGPQHF. The variable domain in full, completed from reference TRBV5-4 and TRBJ1-5, reads ETGVTQSPTHLIKTRGQQVTLRCSSQSGHNTVSWYQQALGQGPQFIFQYYREEENGRGNFPPRFSGLQFPNYSSELNVNALELDDSALYLCASSLGGGMGPQHFGDGTRLSIL.

V gene TRBV7-2 combines with J gene TRBJ2-1; TCRdb's assignment of TRBD1 cannot be checked, as there is no DNA. Germline V gene lookup returns CDR1 SGHTA and CDR2 FQGNSA. This CDR3 has 17 residues. This CDR3 is CASSLSPTGPTYNEQFF.

J is TRBJ1-5 and V is TRBV10-3; TCRdb gives TRBD1 as the D gene, but with no DNA this cannot be confirmed. Germline V CDR1 and CDR2: ENHRY, SYGVKD. The CDR3 sequence is 13 residues long. The CDR3 loop reads CAIGQGSNQPQHF.

The chain has TRBV28 and TRBJ1-6. CDR3 length equals 15 residues. The germline V gene encodes CDR1 MDHEN and CDR2 SYDVKM. The CDR3 loop is CASSLGSSYNSPLHF.

This chain uses TRBV20-1 with TRBJ2-2; TCRdb lists TRBD2, though no DNA is available to test this call. This CDR3 contains 14 residues. Germline values: CDR1 DFQATT, CDR2 SNEGSKA (reference sequence). Here the CDR3 reads CSARLAGETGELFF.

The chain joins TRBV6-4 to TRBJ2-3; the TCRdb call, TRBD1, lacks DNA for checking. The CDR3 covers 15 residues. Germline V gives CDR1 MRHNA, CDR2 SNTAGT. The CDR3 is CASSDAAGGTDTQYF.

The gene calls are TRBV20-1 and TRBJ2-3; without DNA, the TCRdb call of TRBD2 cannot be checked. This CDR3 region has 20 residues. Germline V gene sequence: CDR1 DFQATT, CDR2 SNEGSKA (reference sequence). The CDR3 sequence is CSARAPASSGGPASTDTQYF.

V usage is TRBV7-2 and J usage is TRBJ2-5; checking the TCRdb D call of TRBD2 is not possible without DNA. From germline, CDR1 is SGHTA and CDR2 FQGNSA. This CDR3 comprises 14 residues. The CDR3 sequence: CASSFASGKETQYF.

The chain employs TRBV7-8 and TRBJ2-7; TCRdb names TRBD1, which stays unverified in the absence of DNA. From germline, CDR1 is SGHVS and CDR2 FQNEAQ. This CDR3 has 16 residues. This CDR3 reads CASSPGGGTGGFEQYF.

The genes are TRBV19 and TRBJ1-2. The CDR3 length is 16 residues. From germline, CDR1 is LNHDA and CDR2 SQIVND (reference sequence). The CDR3 loop reads CASRSLETLSNYGYTF.